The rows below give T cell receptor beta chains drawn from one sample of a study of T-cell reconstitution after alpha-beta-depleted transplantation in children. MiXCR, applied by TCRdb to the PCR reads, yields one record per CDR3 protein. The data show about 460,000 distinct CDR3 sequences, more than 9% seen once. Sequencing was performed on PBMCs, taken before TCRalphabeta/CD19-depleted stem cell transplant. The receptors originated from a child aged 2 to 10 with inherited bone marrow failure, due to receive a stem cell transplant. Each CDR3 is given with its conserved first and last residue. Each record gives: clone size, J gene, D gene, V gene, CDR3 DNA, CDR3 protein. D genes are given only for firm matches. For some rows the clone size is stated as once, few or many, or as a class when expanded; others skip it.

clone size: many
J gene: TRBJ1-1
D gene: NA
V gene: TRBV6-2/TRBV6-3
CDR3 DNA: TGTGCCAGCAGTCCGGGCGCCACTGAAGCTTTCTTT
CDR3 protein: CASSPGATEAFF

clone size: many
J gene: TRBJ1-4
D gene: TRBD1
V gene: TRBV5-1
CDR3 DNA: TGCGCCAGCAGCCCACAGGGGGATGAAAAACTGTTTTTT
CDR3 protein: CASSPQGDEKLFF

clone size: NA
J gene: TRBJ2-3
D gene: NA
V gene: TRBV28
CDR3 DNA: TGTGCCAGCAGCGAAGACCAACTTGGATTAGGGGGTACGCAGTATTTT
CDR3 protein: CASSEDQLGLGGTQYF

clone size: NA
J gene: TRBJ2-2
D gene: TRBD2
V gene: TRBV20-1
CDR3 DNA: TGCAGTGCTAGTCGGGAGGTCACCGGGGAGCTGTTTTTT
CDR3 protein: CSASREVTGELFF

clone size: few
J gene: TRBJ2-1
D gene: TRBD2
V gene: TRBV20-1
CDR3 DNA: TGCAGTGGGGCTAGCGGGAGATCCTACAATGAGCAGTTCTTC
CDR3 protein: CSGASGRSYNEQFF

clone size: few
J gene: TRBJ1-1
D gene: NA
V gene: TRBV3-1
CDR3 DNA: TGTGCCAGCAGCCAAGGCCCAGGCAGTGAAGCTTTCTTT
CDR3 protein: CASSQGPGSEAFF

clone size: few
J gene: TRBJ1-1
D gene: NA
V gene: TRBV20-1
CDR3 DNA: TGCAGTGCTAGGGCTCAGGGAACTGAAGCTTTCTTT
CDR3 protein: CSARAQGTEAFF

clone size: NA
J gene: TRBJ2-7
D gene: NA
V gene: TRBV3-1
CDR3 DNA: TGTGCCAGCAGCCACCACGCTAAAAAAGGCACCGACCAGTACTTC
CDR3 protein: CASSHHAKKGTDQYF

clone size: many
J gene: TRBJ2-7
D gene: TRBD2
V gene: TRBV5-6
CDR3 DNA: TGTGCCAGCAGCCCGGGACTAGCGGGATATTACGAGCAGTACTTC
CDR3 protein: CASSPGLAGYYEQYF

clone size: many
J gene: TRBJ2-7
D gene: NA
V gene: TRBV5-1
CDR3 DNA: TGCGCCAGCAGCTTGGGCCGTGAGCGGAGGACCTACGAGCAGTACTTC
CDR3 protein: CASSLGRERRTYEQYF

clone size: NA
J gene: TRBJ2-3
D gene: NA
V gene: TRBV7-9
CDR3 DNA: TGTGCCAGCAGCCCTAGAAATTATGAAACAGATACGCAGTATTTT
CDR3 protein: CASSPRNYETDTQYF

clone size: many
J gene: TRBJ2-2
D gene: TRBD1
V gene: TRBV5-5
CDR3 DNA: TGTGCCAGCAGCTTGGTGGGACAGGGGACGACCGGGGAGCTGTTTTTT
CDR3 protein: CASSLVGQGTTGELFF

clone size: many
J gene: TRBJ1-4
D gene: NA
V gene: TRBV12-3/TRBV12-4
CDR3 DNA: TGTGCCAGCAGGGAGTTGGGTTTTAATGAAAAACTGTTTTTT
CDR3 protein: CASRELGFNEKLFF

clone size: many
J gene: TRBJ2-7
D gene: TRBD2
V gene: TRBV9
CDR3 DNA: TGTGCCAGCAGCGTCCTAGCGGGAGGCTACGAGCAGTACTTC
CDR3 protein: CASSVLAGGYEQYF

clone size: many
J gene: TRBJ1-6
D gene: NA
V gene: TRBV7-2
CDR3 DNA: TGTGCCAGCAGCCCCGTAACCGGGACCTTTTCACCCCTCCACTTT
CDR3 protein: CASSPVTGTFSPLHF

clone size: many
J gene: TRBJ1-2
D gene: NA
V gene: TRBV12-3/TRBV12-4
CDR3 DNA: TGTGCCAGCAGTTTGGGTTGGTGGGACCAAGCTAACTATGGCTACACCTTC
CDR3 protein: CASSLGWWDQANYGYTF

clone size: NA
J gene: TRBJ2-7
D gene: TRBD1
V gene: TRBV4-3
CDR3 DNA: TGCGCCAGCAGCCAAGAAGGGGGCGGCGAGCAGTACTTC
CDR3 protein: CASSQEGGGEQYF

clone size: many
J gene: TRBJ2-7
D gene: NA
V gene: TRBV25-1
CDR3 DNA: TGTGCCAGCAGTCCCCCCTACGGCGAGCAGTACTTC
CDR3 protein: CASSPPYGEQYF

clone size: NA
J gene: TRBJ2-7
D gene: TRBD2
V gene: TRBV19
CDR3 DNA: TGTGCCAGTAGTATCGGCGGGAGCGTAACCTACGAGCAGTACTTC
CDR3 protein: CASSIGGSVTYEQYF

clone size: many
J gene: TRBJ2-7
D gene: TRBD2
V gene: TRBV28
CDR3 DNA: TGTGCCAGCACCGGACTAGCGGGAGGGTTTTTGGACGAGCAGTACTTC
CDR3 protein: CASTGLAGGFLDEQYF

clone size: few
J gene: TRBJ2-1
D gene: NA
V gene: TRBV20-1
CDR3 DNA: TGCAGTGCTAGCGGAAGAGGCGGAAGCTCCTACAATGAGCAGTTCTTC
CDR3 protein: CSASGRGGSSYNEQFF

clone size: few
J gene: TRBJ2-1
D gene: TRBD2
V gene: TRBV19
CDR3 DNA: TGTGCCAGTAGTATAGTAGCGGGAAGGTTGAATGAGCAGTTCTTC
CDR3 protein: CASSIVAGRLNEQFF

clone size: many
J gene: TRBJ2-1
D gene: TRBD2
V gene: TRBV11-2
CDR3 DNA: TGTGCCAGCAGCTTAGAGTTAGCGGGAGTAGGGTACAATGAGCAGTTCTTC
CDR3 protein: CASSLELAGVGYNEQFF

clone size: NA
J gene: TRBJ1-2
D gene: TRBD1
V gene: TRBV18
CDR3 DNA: TGTGCCAGCTCACAACAGGGGAGCGACTATGGCTACACCTTC
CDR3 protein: CASSQQGSDYGYTF

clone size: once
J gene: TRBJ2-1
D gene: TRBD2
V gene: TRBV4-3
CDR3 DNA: TGCGCCAGCAGCCAAGCCCCTAGCGGGAGTACTTACAATGAGCAGTTCTTC
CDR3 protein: CASSQAPSGSTYNEQFF

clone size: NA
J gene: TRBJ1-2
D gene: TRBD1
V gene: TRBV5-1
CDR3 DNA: TGCGCCAGCAGCTTTCCGACAGGGGGCTTGGATGGCTACACCTTC
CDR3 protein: CASSFPTGGLDGYTF

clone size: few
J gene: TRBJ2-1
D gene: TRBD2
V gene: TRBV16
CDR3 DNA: TGTGCCAGCAGCCAATCGGGAGGGCTTGAGCAGTTCTTC
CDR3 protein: CASSQSGGLEQFF

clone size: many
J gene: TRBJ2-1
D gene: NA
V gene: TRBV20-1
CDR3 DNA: TGCAGTGCTGGCGGGGCGAGCTCCTACAATGAGCAGTTCTTC
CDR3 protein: CSAGGASSYNEQFF

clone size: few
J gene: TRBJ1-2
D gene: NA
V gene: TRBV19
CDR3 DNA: TGTGCCAGTAGTACAGAGCCGGACTATGGCTACACCTTC
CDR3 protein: CASSTEPDYGYTF

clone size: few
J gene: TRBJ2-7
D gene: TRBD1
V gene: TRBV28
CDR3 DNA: TGTGCCAGCAGTTTGTGGGACAGGGACGAGCAGTACTTC
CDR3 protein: CASSLWDRDEQYF

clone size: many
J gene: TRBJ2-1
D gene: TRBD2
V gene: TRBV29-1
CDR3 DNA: TGCAGCGTTGGAGGGACTAGCGGGAGCCTCGGCGATGAGCAGTTCTTC
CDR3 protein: CSVGGTSGSLGDEQFF

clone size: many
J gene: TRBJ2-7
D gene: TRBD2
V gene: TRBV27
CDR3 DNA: TGTGCCAGCAGTTTATCGTGGGGGGGGAGCTCCTACGAGCAGTACTTC
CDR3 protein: CASSLSWGGSSYEQYF

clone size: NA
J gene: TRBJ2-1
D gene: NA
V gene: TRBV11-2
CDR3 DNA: TGTGCCAGCAGTCGAGGGGCAGGTGCGATGACCAATGAGCAGTTCTTC
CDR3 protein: CASSRGAGAMTNEQFF

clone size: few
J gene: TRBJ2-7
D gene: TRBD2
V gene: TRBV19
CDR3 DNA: TGTGCCAGTAGTTACGCGGCTAGCGGGACGTCCTACGAGCAGTACTTC
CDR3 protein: CASSYAASGTSYEQYF

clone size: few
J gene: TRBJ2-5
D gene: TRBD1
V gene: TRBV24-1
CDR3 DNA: TGTGCCACCCTCAAAAAACCGGGACAGGGGAGGTTCGGACAAGAGACCCAGTACTTC
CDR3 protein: CATLKKPGQGRFGQETQYF

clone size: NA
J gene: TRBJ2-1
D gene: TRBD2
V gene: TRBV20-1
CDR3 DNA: TGCAGTGCTAGATCCGGGACTAGCGGAAACAATGAGCAGTCCTTC
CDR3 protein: CSARSGTSGNNEQSF

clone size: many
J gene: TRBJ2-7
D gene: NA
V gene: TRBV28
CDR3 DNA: TGTGCCAGCAGTTTATTGAACTGGGACGAGCAGTACTTC
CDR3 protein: CASSLLNWDEQYF

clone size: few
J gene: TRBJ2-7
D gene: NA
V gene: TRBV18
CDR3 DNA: TGTGCCAGCTCACCACCGGGGGGAATCGACGAGCAGTACTTC
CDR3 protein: CASSPPGGIDEQYF

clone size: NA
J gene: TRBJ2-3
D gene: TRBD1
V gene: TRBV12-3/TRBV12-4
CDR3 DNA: TGTACCCTCTGTTTAGCCTTCTTCGGGGACAGGGAGGGCACAGATACGCAGTATTTT
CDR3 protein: CTLCLAFFGDREGTDTQYF

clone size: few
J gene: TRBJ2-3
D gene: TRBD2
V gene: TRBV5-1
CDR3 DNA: TGCGCCAGCAGCTTTCTAGCGGGGAGAACAGATACGCAGTATTTT
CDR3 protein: CASSFLAGRTDTQYF

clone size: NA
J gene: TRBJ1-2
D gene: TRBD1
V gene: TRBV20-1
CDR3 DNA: TGCAGTGCTCAGGACTGGACAGGGGAACCTTATGGCTACACCTTC
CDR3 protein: CSAQDWTGEPYGYTF

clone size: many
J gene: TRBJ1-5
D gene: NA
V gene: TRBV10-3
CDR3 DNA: TGTGCCATCAGTGAGGCGTACGATGATCAGCCCCAGCATTTT
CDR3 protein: CAISEAYDDQPQHF

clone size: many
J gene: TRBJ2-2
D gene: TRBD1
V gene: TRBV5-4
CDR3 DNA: TGTGCCAGCAGCTTCCCCCCCGGGACAGGGAACACCGGGGAGCTGTTTTTT
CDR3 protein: CASSFPPGTGNTGELFF

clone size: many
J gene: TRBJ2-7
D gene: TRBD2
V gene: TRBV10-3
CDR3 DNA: TGTGCCATCAGTGAAACTAGCGGGATCTCCTACGAGCAGTACTTC
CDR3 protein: CAISETSGISYEQYF

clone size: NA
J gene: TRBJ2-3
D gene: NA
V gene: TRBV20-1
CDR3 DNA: TGCAGTCCCCAGGACCGGGACGTAAGCCGGACAGATACGCAGTATTTT
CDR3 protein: CSPQDRDVSRTDTQYF

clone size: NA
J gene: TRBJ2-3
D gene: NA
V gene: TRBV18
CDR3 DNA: TGTGCCAGCTCCCCCCCCCAGGGGATCGATACGCAGTATTTT
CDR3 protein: CASSPPQGIDTQYF

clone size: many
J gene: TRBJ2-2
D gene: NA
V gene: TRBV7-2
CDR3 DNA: TGTTGGGCTAGCGCCGACACCGGGGAGCTGTTTTTT
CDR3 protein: CWASADTGELFF

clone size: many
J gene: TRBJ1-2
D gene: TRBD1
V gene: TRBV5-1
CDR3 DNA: TGCGCCAGCAGCTTCACAGGGGGAGGCTACACCTTC
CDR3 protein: CASSFTGGGYTF

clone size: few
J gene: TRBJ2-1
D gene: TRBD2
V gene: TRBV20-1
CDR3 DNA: TGCAGTGTTCAGAACAGCGGGAGGGACAATGAGCAGTTCTTC
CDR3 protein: CSVQNSGRDNEQFF

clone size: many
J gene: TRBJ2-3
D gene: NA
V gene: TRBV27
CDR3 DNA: TGTGCCAGCAGTTTAAGGGCTAGCACAGATACGCAGTATTTT
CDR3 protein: CASSLRASTDTQYF

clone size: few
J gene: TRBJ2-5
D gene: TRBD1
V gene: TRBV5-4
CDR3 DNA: TGTGCCAGCTGCGAACAGACAGGGAAGTCGGAGACCCAGTACTTC
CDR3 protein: CASCEQTGKSETQYF

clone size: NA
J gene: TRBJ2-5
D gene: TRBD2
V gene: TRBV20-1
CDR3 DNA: TGCTGTGCTAAAGGACTAGCGGGAGGAACCGCGACAGGGACCCAGTACTTC
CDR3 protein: CCAKGLAGGTATGTQYF

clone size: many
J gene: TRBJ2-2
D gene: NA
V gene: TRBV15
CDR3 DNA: TGTGCCACCAGCAGAGATGGGTACACCGGGGAGCTGTTTTTT
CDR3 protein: CATSRDGYTGELFF

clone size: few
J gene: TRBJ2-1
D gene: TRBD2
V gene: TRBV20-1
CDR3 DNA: TGCAGTGCTAGAAATTCCAGACTAGCGGAAGACCATGAGCAGTTCTTC
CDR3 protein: CSARNSRLAEDHEQFF

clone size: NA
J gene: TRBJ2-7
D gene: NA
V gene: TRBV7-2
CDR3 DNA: TGTGCCAGCAGCTTGTTCGGCGCAACCTCCTACGAGCAGTACTTC
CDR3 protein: CASSLFGATSYEQYF

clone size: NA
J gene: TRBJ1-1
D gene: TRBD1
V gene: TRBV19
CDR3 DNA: TGTGCCAGTACCACCCAAGTGGGCAGGGGGCCTGAAGCTTTCTTT
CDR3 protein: CASTTQVGRGPEAFF

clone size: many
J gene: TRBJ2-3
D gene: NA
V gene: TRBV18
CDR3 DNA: TGTGCCAGCTCACCACAGGGCCGGACAGATACGCAGTATTTT
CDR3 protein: CASSPQGRTDTQYF

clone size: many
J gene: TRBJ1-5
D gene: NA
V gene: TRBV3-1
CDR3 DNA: TGTGCCAGCAGCCAATGGCAGTCCAATCAGCCCCAGCATTTT
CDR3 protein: CASSQWQSNQPQHF

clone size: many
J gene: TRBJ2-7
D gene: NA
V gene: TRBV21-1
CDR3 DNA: TGTGCCAGCACCCTAGCGGGAGGGCCCTCCGGTATCGAGCAGTACTTC
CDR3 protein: CASTLAGGPSGIEQYF